The rows below give T cell receptor beta chains drawn from one sample of a study of shared clonotypes between healthy human individuals. The protocol was immunoSEQ multiplex PCR, while the TCRdb copy is restricted to in-frame clones and leaves out a portion. Of around 200,000 clones in the sample, about 93% were seen once. The source material was naive CD4+ T cells sorted from blood. Receptor source: a woman in her twenties or thirties in good health. The CDR3 runs from the conserved cysteine through the conserved F or W. A D gene is named only where the DNA matches it firmly. Not all rows give a size; the values are once, few, many and, for expanded clones, a class.

>TRBJ2-5|TRBD2|TRBV5-6|.
TGTGCCAGCAGCCCGACTAGCGGGCCTCAAGAGACCCAGTACTTC
CASSPTSGPQETQYF
>TRBJ2-7|.|TRBV28|.
TGTGCCAGCAGCCGAACTTACAGGCGAACCGCCACCTACGAGCAGTACTTC
CASSRTYRRTATYEQYF
>TRBJ2-7|.|TRBV28|.
TGTGCCAGCAGTTGGACTCGCTACGAGCAGTACTTC
CASSWTRYEQYF
>TRBJ2-7|TRBD2|TRBV28|.
TGTGCCAGCAGTACTCCGGGACTAGCGGGAGGCACCTACGAGCAGTACTTC
CASSTPGLAGGTYEQYF
>TRBJ2-7|TRBD2|TRBV11-3|.
TGTGCCAGCAGCCCCGGGACTAGCGGATCCTACGAGCAGTACTTC
CASSPGTSGSYEQYF
>TRBJ1-4|.|TRBV4-1|.
TGCGCCAGCAGCCAAGGACGGGGCGCAACTAATGAAAAACTGTTTTTT
CASSQGRGATNEKLFF
>TRBJ2-5|TRBD2|TRBV19|.
TGTGCCAGTAGTACACGGACTAGTACAAAGAACCAAGAGACCCAGTACTTC
CASSTRTSTKNQETQYF
>TRBJ2-3|TRBD2|TRBV11-3|once
TGTGCCAGCAGCCTGGGGGTAGCGGGAGAGTTTGATACGCAGTATTTT
CASSLGVAGEFDTQYF
>TRBJ2-7|TRBD2|TRBV30|.
TGTGCCTGCCACCTGGGGGGGAAAAGGAACGAGCAGTACTTC
CACHLGGKRNEQYF
>TRBJ2-7|.|TRBV14|few
TGTGCCAGCAGCCTAGCTGGGGATTCCTACGAGCAGTACTTC
CASSLAGDSYEQYF
>TRBJ2-7|.|TRBV21-1|.
TGTGCCAGAGCGGGAGGGCTCATTTCCTGGAACGAGCAGTACTTC
CARAGGLISWNEQYF
>TRBJ1-1|.|TRBV28|.
TGTGCCAGCATTACAGGGACGTACACTGAAGCTTTCTTT
CASITGTYTEAFF
>TRBJ1-3|.|TRBV6-1|.
TGTGCCAGCAGTGAAGTTGAAGGAAACACCATATATTTT
CASSEVEGNTIYF
>TRBJ2-4|TRBD2|TRBV4-1|.
TGCGCCAGCAGCCACCCCAGCGGGAGAGGTTCAAACATTCAGTACTTC
CASSHPSGRGSNIQYF
>TRBJ1-4|.|TRBV7-9|.
TGTGCCAGCAGCTTAGCAGGGGTTGAAAAACTGTTTTTT
CASSLAGVEKLFF
>TRBJ1-6|TRBD1|TRBV19|once
TGTGCCAGTAGTACCGGGGACAGGGGGAGTTCACCCCTCCACTTT
CASSTGDRGSSPLHF
>TRBJ1-5|.|TRBV10-2|.
TGCGCCAGCAGTGAGAGGGACGCCGCAAGAGAGCCCCAGCATTTT
CASSERDAAREPQHF
>TRBJ1-4|.|TRBV5-6|.
TGTGCCAGCAGCCGGGGGGAGGCGGTTGAAAAACTGTTTTTT
CASSRGEAVEKLFF
>TRBJ2-7|.|TRBV6-1|once
TGTGCCAGCAGTTTTAGGGGGATCGGCTCCTACGAGCAGTACTTC
CASSFRGIGSYEQYF
>TRBJ1-1|TRBD1|TRBV2|.
TGTGCCAGCAGTGAATGGGGACAGAGAATGAACACTGAAGCTTTCTTT
CASSEWGQRMNTEAFF
>TRBJ2-7|TRBD2|TRBV6-5|.
TGTGCCAGCAGGACGGGAGGGCATCGGTACGAGCAGTACTTC
CASRTGGHRYEQYF
>TRBJ1-1|.|TRBV28|.
TGTGCCAGCAGTTCTCCAGGGACGGTCCATGAAGCTTTCTTT
CASSSPGTVHEAFF
>TRBJ2-1|TRBD2|TRBV27|.
TGTGCCAGCAGTCCTGGACTAGCGGGATACCATTCCTACAATGAGCAGTTCTTC
CASSPGLAGYHSYNEQFF
>TRBJ2-7|.|TRBV27|.
TGTGCCAGAAATAGCGTTTCGGGGTCCTACGAGCAGTACTTC
CARNSVSGSYEQYF
>TRBJ1-4|TRBD1|TRBV6-5|.
TGTGCCAGCAGAACAGAGGGGGCTGCGGGTGAAAAACTGTTTTTT
CASRTEGAAGEKLFF
>TRBJ2-1|TRBD2|TRBV7-6|.
TGTGCCAGCAGCTTAGGACCGTCGGGAGGGGACAATGAGCAGTTCTTC
CASSLGPSGGDNEQFF
>TRBJ2-7|.|TRBV28|.
TGTGCCAGCAGGTTCCGGGACGGATACGAGCAGTACTTC
CASRFRDGYEQYF
>TRBJ1-1|.|TRBV2|.
TGTGCCAGCAGTGTTAGCCAGAGTCTTTCCGAAGCTTTCTTT
CASSVSQSLSEAFF
>TRBJ2-5|TRBD2|TRBV7-3|.
TGTGCCAGCAGTCCGGGACTAGCGGGAGGAGAGACCCAGTACTTC
CASSPGLAGGETQYF
>TRBJ2-1|TRBD2|TRBV10-2|.
TGCGCCAGTGCTGGGGGAGGACTAGCGACCGATGAGCAGTTCTTC
CASAGGGLATDEQFF
>TRBJ2-3|TRBD2|TRBV6-1|.
TGTGCCAGCAGTGAGTTGGGAGGGGATACGCAGTATTTT
CASSELGGDTQYF
>TRBJ1-1|.|TRBV6-5|.
TGTGCCAGCACCACCGGCACTGAAGCTTTCTTT
CASTTGTEAFF
>TRBJ2-3|TRBD2|TRBV28|.
TGTGCCAGCAGTTTATATGGGAGGGTTTCCACAGATACGCAGTATTTT
CASSLYGRVSTDTQYF
>TRBJ2-7|TRBD2|TRBV6-1|.
TGTGCCAGCAGACGGACTAGATCCTACGAGCAGTACTTC
CASRRTRSYEQYF
>TRBJ2-5|TRBD2|TRBV5-4|.
TGTGCCAGCAGCTGGGAGACCGGGACTATACAACAGCAGTACTTC
CASSWETGTIQQQYF
>TRBJ2-7|.|TRBV28|.
TGTGCCAGCAGGCTCAGGGCGGGGGCCACCTACGAGCAGTACTTC
CASRLRAGATYEQYF
>TRBJ2-1|.|TRBV5-1|once
TGCGCCAGCAGCTTGGACTGGGAGCAGTTCTTC
CASSLDWEQFF
>TRBJ2-4|.|TRBV7-9|.
TGTGCCAGCAGCCTAAGGGTAGGGGCTTCCAAAAACATTCAGTACTTC
CASSLRVGASKNIQYF
>TRBJ2-7|.|TRBV5-4|.
TGTGCCAGCAGCTTTTCAGGCCACGAGCAGTACTTC
CASSFSGHEQYF
>TRBJ2-1|.|TRBV9|.
TGTGCCAGCAGCGTAGGACTTGCCGGGAGCTCCTACAATGAGCAGTTCTTC
CASSVGLAGSSYNEQFF
>TRBJ2-7|.|TRBV5-5|.
TGTGCCAGCAGCAGTTCGGGGGCCTCCTACGAGCAGTACTTC
CASSSSGASYEQYF
>TRBJ2-7|.|TRBV10-2|.
TGCGCCACCACCCAGGGGATCGGATCGTACGAGCAGTACTTC
CATTQGIGSYEQYF
>TRBJ2-3|TRBD2|TRBV6-6|.
TGTGCCAGCAGTATACGGGGCGGGAGAGTTAAAGATACGCAGTATTTT
CASSIRGGRVKDTQYF
>TRBJ2-2|.|TRBV4-1|.
TGCGCCAGCAGCCAAGATCCTCAGACCTGGCCAACATTCACCGGGGAGCTGTTTTTT
CASSQDPQTWPTFTGELFF
>TRBJ2-7|.|TRBV13|.
TGTGCCAGCAGCGGACGGATCGGACTGGTCTCCTACGAGCAGTACTTC
CASSGRIGLVSYEQYF
>TRBJ1-1|TRBD1|TRBV28|.
TGTGCCAGCCGGACAGGATTGAACACTGAAGCTTTCTTT
CASRTGLNTEAFF
>TRBJ2-7|TRBD1|TRBV18|.
TGTGCCAGCTCCAGGGACAGCAACTCCTACGAGCAGTACTTC
CASSRDSNSYEQYF
>TRBJ2-5|.|TRBV5-1|.
TGCGCCAGCAGCTTGATGGGGAAAGAGACCCAGTACTTC
CASSLMGKETQYF
>TRBJ2-3|TRBD2|TRBV5-1|.
TGCGCCAGCAGCCCAATTAGCGGGAGGGCGGCGGATACGCAGTATTTT
CASSPISGRAADTQYF
>TRBJ2-7|TRBD2|TRBV28|.
TGTGCCAGCAGTTTAGTCATAGGGCGGGAGGCCTACGAGCAGTACTTC
CASSLVIGREAYEQYF
>TRBJ2-3|TRBD2|TRBV7-2|.
TGTGCCAGCAGCCCCCGGACTAGCGGGAGCACAGATACGCAGTATTTT
CASSPRTSGSTDTQYF
>TRBJ2-7|TRBD2|TRBV6-6|.
TGTGCCAGCAGTTACGACCTACTAGCGGGAGTAAGCGAGCAGTACTTC
CASSYDLLAGVSEQYF
>TRBJ1-1|TRBD1|TRBV10-3|.
TGTGCCATCAGTGACAGGACAGGGTCTAACACTGAAGCTTTCTTT
CAISDRTGSNTEAFF
>TRBJ1-4|.|TRBV7-3|.
TGTGCCAGCAGCTTAAGGGGAGGGGAAAAACTGTTTTTT
CASSLRGGEKLFF
>TRBJ2-7|TRBD2|TRBV19|.
TGTGCCAGTATGGGGCGGGAGTCTCGCGAGCAGTACTTC
CASMGRESREQYF
>TRBJ2-5|TRBD2|TRBV5-8|once
TGTGCCAGCAGCAATAACCAACCCGGGGGGGCCCAGTACTTC
CASSNNQPGGAQYF
>TRBJ2-3|TRBD2|TRBV7-7|.
TGTGCCAGCAGCTCAGGCGCGGGAGGGCTAGATACGCAGTATTTT
CASSSGAGGLDTQYF